Below are 21 T cell receptor beta chains sequenced from a single sample in a study of blood T cell repertoires in COVID-19. Repertoires were generated with immunoSEQ multiplex PCR, while TCRdb's copy carries only in-frame clones and drops some. The profile covers roughly 340,000 clones, with around 91% appearing a single time and 1% taken by the ten largest. The sequencing sample was made of PBMCs or T cells enriched from blood (not recorded which). These receptors were collected from a man aged 18 to 30 who had recovered from COVID-19.

V usage is TRBV6-1 and J usage is TRBJ1-2; 8 nucleotides align to TRBD1. The ends lost 2 bases at V and 4 bases at J; junction bases unmatched: 9. The CDR3 sequence is 16 residues long. Germline V lookup: CDR1 MNHNS, CDR2 SASEGT. CDR3 residues: CASSEPQGTGIYGYTF. Written as DNA, the CDR3 is TGTGCCAGCAGTGAACCACAGGGGACAGGTATCTATGGCTACACCTTC.

This chain links TRBV18 with TRBJ2-4; TRBD1 might be the D (5 bases). The germline gives CDR1 KGHSH, CDR2 LQKENI. The CDR3 has 16 residues. Trimming took 6 bases from V and 1 from J, leaving 16 bases between them. The CDR3 spells CASSLLLTDAKNIQYF. The CDR3 DNA reads TGTGCCAGCTCCCTACTCTTGACAGATGCCAAAAACATTCAGTACTTC.

The chain employs TRBV9 and TRBJ1-1; a possible D gene is TRBD1 (5 bases). Germline V gene data show CDR1 as SGDLS and CDR2 as YYNGEE. The length of the CDR3 is 14 residues. With 5 bases removed from V and 5 bases from J, the gap between germline ends came to 16 bases. In DNA form, the CDR3 reads TGTGCCAGCAGTGAGTCGATGCGGGGGACTGAAGCTTTCTTT. Its translation: CASSESMRGTEAFF. Complete variable domain (other parts from reference TRBV9 and TRBJ1-1): DSGVTQTPKHLITATGQRVTLRCSPRSGDLSVYWYQQSLDQGLQFLIQYYNGEERAKGNILERFSAQQFPDLHSELNLSSLELGDSALYFCASSESMRGTEAFFGQGTRLTVV.

In this sample, this clone turned up a few times. The J gene is TRBJ2-5, the V gene TRBV7-9; TRBD2 matches 9 bases. This CDR3 is built from 16 residues. Germline lookup yields CDR1 SEHNR and CDR2 FQNEAQ (reference sequence). V lost 2 bases and J lost 1; bases outside the gene matches: 5. CDR3 sequence reads: CASSLIAGVFQETQYF. The CDR3 DNA sequence: TGTGCCAGCAGCTTAATAGCGGGGGTTTTCCAAGAGACCCAGTACTTC.

The V and J genes are TRBV4-2 and TRBJ1-6; D is possibly TRBD1 (5 bases). CDR1 and CDR2 from the germline V gene are LGHNA and YNFKEQ. Trimming pared 0 bases from V and 0 bases from J, leaving 9 bases between. The CDR3 consists of 17 residues. CDR3 nucleotides: TGTGCCAGCAGCCAAGATCACGGGGGCTCCTATAATTCACCCCTCCACTTT. Translated: CASSQDHGGSYNSPLHF.

The chain links TRBV30 to TRBJ2-7; 11 nucleotides line up with TRBD2. V gave up 1 base and J gave up 6 bases; unmatched junction bases: 2. The CDR3 has 13 amino acids. Germline CDR1 GTSNPN, CDR2 SVGIG (reference sequence). CDR3 loop: CAWSASGRREQYF. The CDR3 nucleotides are TGTGCCTGGAGTGCTAGCGGGAGGCGCGAGCAGTACTTC.

The chain uses TRBV6-5 and TRBJ1-1; possibly TRBD1 for D (5 bases). Germline V CDR1 and CDR2: MNHEY, SVGAGI. V was pared by 7 bases and J by 7 bases, with 13 bases between. The CDR3 contains 12 residues. The CDR3 protein is CASISGLNEAFF. The CDR3 DNA reads TGTGCCAGCATATCAGGGCTAAATGAAGCTTTCTTT.

This sequence joins TRBV18 and TRBJ2-1; D is possibly TRBD1 (6 bases). V was trimmed by 5 bases and J by 4 bases, leaving 18 bases between them. Germline CDR1 is KGHSH and CDR2 is LQKENI. CDR3 length: 16 amino acids. The CDR3 loop reads CASSKDATQGYNEQFF. As DNA, the CDR3 is TGTGCCAGCTCAAAGGACGCCACCCAGGGGTACAATGAGCAGTTCTTC.

This chain links TRBV23-1 with TRBJ1-2; 8 bases match TRBD1. TRBV23-1 is designated an ORF whose function remains uncertain. V was clipped by 6 bases and J by 4 bases; unmatched bases: 13. The CDR3 sequence is 16 residues long. The CDR3 loop reads CASSPVSGGPPYGYTF. The CDR3 DNA reads as TGCGCCAGCAGCCCGGTCTCAGGGGGCCCTCCCTATGGCTACACCTTC.

The chain links TRBV19 to TRBJ1-5, with D possibly TRBD1 on 5 matching bases. The CDR3 covers 15 residues. The V end was cut by 3 bases, the J end by 7 bases, with 16 bases between. Germline V gene lookup returns CDR1 LNHDA and CDR2 SQIVND (reference sequence). The CDR3 here is CASSISHTRGQPQHF. CDR3 nucleotides: TGTGCCAGTAGTATTAGCCATACCCGGGGGCAGCCCCAGCATTTT.

The chain employs TRBV29-1 and TRBJ2-1; 8 positions match TRBD1. Trimming removed 7 bases from V and 3 bases from J; junction bases left unmatched: 5. Germline V gene lookup returns CDR1 SQVTM and CDR2 ANQGSEA. The CDR3 is 13 residues long. CDR3 in amino acids: CSADRDGYNEQFF. As DNA, the CDR3 is TGCAGCGCGGACAGGGATGGCTACAATGAGCAGTTCTTC.

The chain links TRBV7-8 to TRBJ1-1; a weak D match, TRBD1 (5 bases). The CDR3 spans 14 residues. V was clipped by 1 base and J by 1 base, with 7 bases between them. Germline assignment: CDR1 SGHVS and CDR2 FQNEAQ. CDR3 in DNA: TGTGCCAGCAGCTTAGTTGACAGGAACACTGAAGCTTTCTTT. Amino acids: CASSLVDRNTEAFF.

This clone has a handful of counts. The rearrangement uses TRBV7-2 and TRBJ2-1, with D tentatively TRBD1 (6 bases). There are 14 residues in the CDR3. Trimming left V 5 bases short and J 5 bases short, with 13 bases between. CDR1 and CDR2 from the germline V gene are SGHTA and FQGNSA. Here the CDR3 DNA reads TGTGCCAGCAGCCCCCGTGCAGGGGACAATGAGCAGTTCTTC. Residues: CASSPRAGDNEQFF.

The chain recombines TRBV7-8 with TRBJ2-7; a possible D gene is TRBD2 (6 bases). From germline, CDR1 is SGHVS and CDR2 FQNEAQ. V was cut by 10 bases and J by 0 bases, with 19 bases left in between. The CDR3 is 15 residues long. The chain's CDR3 is CATHAGPQFSYEQYF. The CDR3 DNA follows: TGTGCCACCCACGCGGGGCCCCAGTTCTCCTACGAGCAGTACTTC.

The chain uses TRBV5-6 and TRBJ2-4, with TRBD1 matching over 11 bases. This CDR3 is built from 19 residues. With 3 bases clipped from V and 1 base from J, the junction kept 12 bases outside the gene matches. Germline CDR1 SGHDT, CDR2 YYEEEE. CDR3 amino acids: CASSWGPGTGGEAKNIQYF. The CDR3 nucleotides are TGTGCCAGCAGCTGGGGTCCCGGGACAGGGGGGGAGGCCAAAAACATTCAGTACTTC.

The chain uses TRBV28 and TRBJ1-1; tentatively, D is TRBD1 (6 bases). V was trimmed by 4 bases and J by 0 bases, leaving 12 bases between them. Germline values: CDR1 MDHEN, CDR2 SYDVKM. The CDR3 totals 15 residues. Here the CDR3 reads CASSSRRGMNTEAFF. For the CDR3, the DNA is TGTGCCAGCAGTTCCCGCAGGGGCATGAACACTGAAGCTTTCTTT.

This chain joins TRBV7-2 and TRBJ1-5; D gene ambiguous. V was pared by 5 bases and J by 7 bases, with 15 bases between. CDR1 and CDR2 (germline): SGHTA, FQGNSA. This CDR3 contains 14 residues. CDR3: CASSTTGFGQPQHF. DNA for the CDR3: TGTGCCAGCAGCACGACGGGGTTCGGGCAGCCCCAGCATTTT.

V and J are TRBV3-1 (or the pseudogene TRBV3-2) and TRBJ1-2; D unresolved. CDR1 and CDR2 from the germline V gene are LGHDT and YNNKEL (reference sequence). This CDR3 region has 14 residues. Trimming cost V 4 bases and J 4 bases, with 13 bases left between them. CDR3 residues: CASSPGEGFYGYTF. The CDR3 DNA sequence: TGTGCCAGCAGCCCCGGGGAGGGCTTCTATGGCTACACCTTC.

This sequence joins TRBV4-1 and TRBJ1-4; 8 nucleotides align to TRBD1. The CDR3 covers 16 residues. The junction had 9 bases not matched to a gene; V was cut back by 4 bases and J by 5 bases. Germline CDR1 MGHRA, CDR2 YSYEKL. The CDR3: CASSPLTRQGNEKLFF. The CDR3 nucleotides are TGCGCCAGCAGCCCCTTGACGAGACAGGGGAATGAAAAACTGTTTTTT.

The chain is built from TRBV23-1 and TRBJ1-6; the D gene is possibly TRBD1 (5 bases). TRBV23-1 is treated as an ORF (open reading frame) with a function not yet certain. The CDR3 is 14 amino acids. Deletions cut 10 bases from V and 9 bases from J, with 19 bases between. CDR3 region: CATHLCPRGSPLHF. The CDR3 DNA reads as TGCGCCACCCACCTTTGCCCTAGGGGTTCACCCCTCCACTTT.

A note on this clone: Additional DNA sequences in this sample encode the identical CDR3. The gene calls are TRBV19 and TRBJ2-1, with D perhaps matching TRBD1 (5 bases). In germline, CDR1 is LNHDA, CDR2 SQIVND (reference sequence). V dropped 3 bases and J dropped 0 bases, with 12 bases sitting between them. The CDR3 spans 16 residues. The CDR3 bases are TGTGCCAGTAGTATCGACAGAAGTGGCTCCTACAATGAGCAGTTCTTC. Its translation is CASSIDRSGSYNEQFF.